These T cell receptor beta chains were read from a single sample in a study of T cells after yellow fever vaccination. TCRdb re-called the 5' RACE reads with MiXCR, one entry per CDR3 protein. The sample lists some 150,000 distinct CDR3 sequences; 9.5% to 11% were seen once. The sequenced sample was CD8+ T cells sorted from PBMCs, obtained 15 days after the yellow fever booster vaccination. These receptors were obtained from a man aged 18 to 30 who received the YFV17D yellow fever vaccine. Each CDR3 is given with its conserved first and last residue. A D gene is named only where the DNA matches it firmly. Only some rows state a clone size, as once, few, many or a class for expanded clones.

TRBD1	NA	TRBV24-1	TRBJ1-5	TGTGCCACCAGTGAGCCTGGGACAGGGGAGGAGGATCAGCCCCAGCATTTT	CATSEPGTGEEDQPQHF
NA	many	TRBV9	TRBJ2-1	TGTGCCAGCAGCGAGAGCTGGGGGGGCAGTGAGCAGTTCTTC	CASSESWGGSEQFF
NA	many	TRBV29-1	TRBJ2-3	TGCAGCGTTGAGGGGGCCAGCACAGATACGCAGTATTTT	CSVEGASTDTQYF
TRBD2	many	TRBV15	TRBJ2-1	TGTGCCACCAGCAGAGAACGGCCTAGCGGGGGGGCGGGTAATGAGCAGTTCTTC	CATSRERPSGGAGNEQFF
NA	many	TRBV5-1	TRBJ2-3	TGCGCCAGCAGGGCAGCGGGCGGAGCAGATACGCAGTATTTT	CASRAAGGADTQYF
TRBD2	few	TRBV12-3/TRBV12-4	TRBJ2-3	TGTGCCAGCAGTGATCTGAAGCGGGGAGAGGCTACGCAGTATTTT	CASSDLKRGEATQYF
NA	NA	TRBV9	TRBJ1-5	TGTGCCAGCAGCGTAGGCTCGGGGAGCAATCAGCCCCAGCATTTT	CASSVGSGSNQPQHF
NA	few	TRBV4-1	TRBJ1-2	TGCGCCAGCAGCCAAGAGTTCAGAGGGACGCACTATGGCTACACCTTC	CASSQEFRGTHYGYTF
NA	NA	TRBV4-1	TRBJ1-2	TGCGCCAGCAGCCTCGGGGACACCACTACGGGCTACACCTTC	CASSLGDTTTGYTF
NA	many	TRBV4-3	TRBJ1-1	TGCGCCAGCAGCCAATCCCCGGCCCTGGGCACTGAAGCTTTCTTT	CASSQSPALGTEAFF
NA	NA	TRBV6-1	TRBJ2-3	TGTGCCAGCACCCTTTCACGAGATACGCAGTATTTT	CASTLSRDTQYF
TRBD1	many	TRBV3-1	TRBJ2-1	TGTGCCAGCAGCCAACAGGGGGCTTACAATGAGCAGTTCTTC	CASSQQGAYNEQFF
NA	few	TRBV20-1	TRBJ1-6	TGCAGTGCCAAAAGTCCCCTTCCAGGGAAGAATTCACCCCTCCACTTT	CSAKSPLPGKNSPLHF
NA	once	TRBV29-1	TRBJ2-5	TGCAGCGTTGAATTGGGAGGAGAGACCCAGTACTTC	CSVELGGETQYF
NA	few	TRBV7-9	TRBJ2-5	TGTGCCAGCAGCCGGAGCCATCAAGAGACCCAGTACTTC	CASSRSHQETQYF
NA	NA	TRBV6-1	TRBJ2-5	TGTGCCAGCAGGAATACGGAGGGGGAGACCCAGTACTTC	CASRNTEGETQYF
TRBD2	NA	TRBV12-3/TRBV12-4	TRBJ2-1	TGTGCCAGCAGTCCGGGACTAGCGGCTCGTCGGTTCTTC	CASSPGLAARRFF
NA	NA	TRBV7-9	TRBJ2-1	TGTGCCAGCAGCTTAACCCCCAGGGGCGAAGATAATGAGCAGTTCTTC	CASSLTPRGEDNEQFF
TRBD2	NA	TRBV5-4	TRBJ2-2	TGTGCCAGCAGCGGAGGACTAGCGGGGCCCGGGGAGCTGTTTTTT	CASSGGLAGPGELFF
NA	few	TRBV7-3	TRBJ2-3	TGTGCCAGCAGCCCCACAGGGGGGGGCGCAGATACGCAGTATTTT	CASSPTGGGADTQYF
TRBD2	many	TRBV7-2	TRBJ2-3	TGTGCCAGCAGCTCGATAGCGGGGGGCACAGATACGCAGTATTTT	CASSSIAGGTDTQYF
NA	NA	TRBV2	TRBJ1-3	TGTGCCCTCGGACGGAGCTCTGGAAACACCATATATTTT	CALGRSSGNTIYF
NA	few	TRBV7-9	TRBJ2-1	TGTGCCAGCAGCTTAAGCCAGGGGTTCTACAATGAGCAGTTCTTC	CASSLSQGFYNEQFF
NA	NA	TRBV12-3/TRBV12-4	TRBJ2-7	TGTGCCAGCAGAGACGGCTACGAGCAGTACTTC	CASRDGYEQYF
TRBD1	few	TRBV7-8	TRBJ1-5	TGTGCCAGCAGATCGGACAGGAGTAGCAATCAGCCCCAGCATTTT	CASRSDRSSNQPQHF
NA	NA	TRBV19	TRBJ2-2	TGTGCCAGTAGTATTGGTGGCGGGGAGCTGTTTTTT	CASSIGGGELFF
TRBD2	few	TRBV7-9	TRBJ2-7	TGTGCCAGCAGCCCCCGGACTAGCGGGCCTACCTACGAGCAGTACTTC	CASSPRTSGPTYEQYF
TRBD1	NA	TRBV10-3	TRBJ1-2	TGTGCCATCAGGACAGGGGGCGACCGGGGCTATGGCTACACCTTC	CAIRTGGDRGYGYTF
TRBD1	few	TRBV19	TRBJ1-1	TGTGCCAGCCCGGACAGGGCGGGTGAAGCTTTCTTT	CASPDRAGEAFF
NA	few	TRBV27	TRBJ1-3	TGTGCCAGCAGTTCTCCGACAAAGTCTGGAAACACCATATATTTT	CASSSPTKSGNTIYF
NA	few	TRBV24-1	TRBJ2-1	TGTGCCACCACAGGCGGGGTCTCCTACAATGAGCAGTTCTTC	CATTGGVSYNEQFF
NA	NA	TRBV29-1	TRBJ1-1	TGCAGCGGGGAAAGGGGGGAGAACACTGAAGCTTTCTTT	CSGERGENTEAFF
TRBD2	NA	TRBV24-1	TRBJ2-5	TGTGCCACCAGTGAACGTCCGGGACTAGCGGGCCAAGAGACCCAGTACTTC	CATSERPGLAGQETQYF
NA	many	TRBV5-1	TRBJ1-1	TGCGCCAGCACCTGGTCGTCTCCATGGGTCACTGAAGCTTTCTTT	CASTWSSPWVTEAFF
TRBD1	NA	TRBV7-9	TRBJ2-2	TGTGCCAGCAGCCAGGGACAGGCCGGGGAGCTGTTTTTT	CASSQGQAGELFF
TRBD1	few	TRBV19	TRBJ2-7	TGTGCCAGTAGTATGGGGACAGGGTGGACCTACGAGCAGTACTTC	CASSMGTGWTYEQYF
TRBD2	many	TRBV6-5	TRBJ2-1	TGTGCCAGCAGCCAACTAGCGGGGGGCCGTAATGAGCAGTTCTTC	CASSQLAGGRNEQFF
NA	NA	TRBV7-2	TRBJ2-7	TGTGCCAGCAGCTTTACTAGTGCTTTCTACGAGCAGTACTTC	CASSFTSAFYEQYF
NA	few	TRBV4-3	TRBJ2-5	TGCGCCAGCAGCCAAGATTCCAGGGTACGGGAGACCCAGTACTTC	CASSQDSRVRETQYF
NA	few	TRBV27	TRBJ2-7	TGTGCCAGCAGTCCGGGCTCTCGCTCCTACGAGCAGTACTTC	CASSPGSRSYEQYF